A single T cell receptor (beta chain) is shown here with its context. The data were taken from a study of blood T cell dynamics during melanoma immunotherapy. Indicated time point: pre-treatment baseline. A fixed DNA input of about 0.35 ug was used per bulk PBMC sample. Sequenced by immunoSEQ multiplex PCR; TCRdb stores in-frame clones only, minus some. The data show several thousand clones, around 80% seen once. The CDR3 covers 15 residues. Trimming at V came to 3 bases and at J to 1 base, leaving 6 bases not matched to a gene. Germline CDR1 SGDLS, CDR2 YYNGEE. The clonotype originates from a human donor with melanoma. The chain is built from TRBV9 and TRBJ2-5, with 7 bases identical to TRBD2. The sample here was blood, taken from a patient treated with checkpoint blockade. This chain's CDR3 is CASSASGRPQETQYF. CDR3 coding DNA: TGTGCCAGCAGCGCCTCCGGGAGGCCCCAAGAGACCCAGTACTTC.